These 26 T cell receptor beta chains were sequenced from one sample in a study of blood T cell repertoires in COVID-19. Sequenced by immunoSEQ multiplex PCR; TCRdb stores in-frame clones only, minus some. The top ten hold 6.5% to 10% of the sample, which has more than 90,000 clones, approximately 78% seen once. Source material: peripheral blood. Source of these receptors: a man between 70 and 80 years old with acute or convalescent COVID-19.

This chain uses TRBV9 with TRBJ2-1; the match to TRBD2 covers 8 bases. The CDR3 extends over 19 amino acids. V lost 0 bases to trimming and J lost 0 bases; unmatched junction nucleotides: 11. Germline V gene sequence: CDR1 SGDLS, CDR2 YYNGEE. CDR3 nucleotide sequence: TGTGCCAGCAGCGTAGCCGGACTAGCCGACTCGAGCTCCTACAATGAGCAGTTCTTC. It codes for CASSVAGLADSSSYNEQFF. Using reference TRBV9 and TRBJ2-1 for the parts outside the CDR3, the full variable domain is DSGVTQTPKHLITATGQRVTLRCSPRSGDLSVYWYQQSLDQGLQFLIQYYNGEERAKGNILERFSAQQFPDLHSELNLSSLELGDSALYFCASSVAGLADSSSYNEQFFGPGTRLTVL.

The chain joins TRBV5-1 to TRBJ2-7, with unresolved D. V was trimmed by 0 bases and J by 0 bases, leaving 10 bases between them. The germline gives CDR1 SGHRS, CDR2 YFSETQ. The CDR3 is made up of 15 amino acids. Here the CDR3 reads CASSLEVQASYEQYF. CDR3 nucleotide sequence: TGCGCCAGCAGCTTGGAGGTTCAGGCCTCCTACGAGCAGTACTTC.

The chain employs TRBV6-5 and TRBJ2-7; D gene ambiguous. V lost 6 bases to trimming and J lost 4 bases, with 4 bases between them. CDR1 is MNHEY, CDR2 SVGAGI, per germline. The CDR3 covers 10 residues. The DNA of the CDR3 is TGTGCCAGCAGCGAGTACGAGCAGTACTTC. This codes for CASSEYEQYF.

The chain has TRBV3-1 (or the pseudogene TRBV3-2) and TRBJ2-2; TRBD1 matches 7 bases. Germline-derived CDR1 and CDR2 are LGHDT and YNNKEL (reference sequence). The CDR3 covers 15 residues. Trimming took 4 bases from V and 3 from J; bases not matched to a gene: 5. The CDR3 coding sequence is TGTGCCAGCAGCCGTCGCACAGGGGACACCGGGGAGCTGTTTTTT. Encoded protein: CASSRRTGDTGELFF.

The chain links TRBV6-1 to TRBJ1-1; D unresolved. Looked up from germline, CDR1 is MNHNS and CDR2 is SASEGT. This CDR3 has 13 amino acids. The V end was cut by 0 bases, the J end by 4 bases, with 6 bases between. CDR3 nucleotide sequence: TGTGCCAGCAGTGAAGCTCAGCGCACTGAAGCTTTCTTT. Its translation: CASSEAQRTEAFF.

The chain employs TRBV19 and TRBJ1-1, with D hard to call. Germline V lookup: CDR1 LNHDA, CDR2 SQIVND (reference sequence). Trimming pared 9 bases from V and 7 bases from J, leaving 12 bases between. This CDR3 contains 11 residues. This CDR3 is CASTSRDEAFF. In nucleotides, the CDR3 is TGTGCCAGCACCTCCCGGGATGAAGCTTTCTTT.

This clone was observed a single time. The CDR3 bases are TGTGCCAGCAGCTTGGAGGGGAAACAGGAGCAGTACTTC. Its translation is CASSLEGKQEQYF. The V gene is TRBV5-6, the J gene TRBJ2-7; D may be TRBD1 (5 bases). V dropped 0 bases and J dropped 7 bases, with 11 bases sitting between them. Germline lookup yields CDR1 SGHDT and CDR2 YYEEEE. This CDR3 region has 13 residues.

The genes are TRBV7-2 and TRBJ1-4; 7 bases agree with TRBD1. In germline, CDR1 is SGHTA, CDR2 FQGNSA. This CDR3 contains 16 residues. V shed 1 base, J shed 3 bases, and the junction held 5 bases outside the gene matches. CDR3 sequence reads: CASSLGRQGSNEKLFF. CDR3 DNA sequence: TGTGCCAGCAGCTTAGGACGACAGGGCTCTAATGAAAAACTGTTTTTT.

This clone was recorded once. The chain uses TRBV5-6 and TRBJ1-5, with D uncertain. V was cut by 1 base and J by 1 base, with 9 bases left in between. The CDR3 spans 15 residues. The germline V gene has CDR1 SGHDT and CDR2 YYEEEE. The CDR3 DNA sequence: TGTGCCAGCAGCTTGCGGTGGAGAAGCAATCAGCCCCAGCATTTT. It encodes CASSLRWRSNQPQHF.

The CDR3 nucleotides are TGTGCCACCACCGGGGGGGAGAGCTGGCAGCCCCAGCATTTT. Translating it yields CATTGGESWQPQHF. This rearrangement joins TRBV19 to TRBJ1-5, with a tentative D call TRBD1 (5 bases). The germline V and J ends were trimmed by 10 bases and 7 bases, with 20 bases remaining between them. Germline V CDR1 and CDR2: LNHDA, SQIVND (reference sequence). CDR3 length: 14 amino acids.

CDR3 DNA sequence: TGTGCCAGCAGCCAAGATAGACAGGCCTATGGCTACACCTTC. Translating it yields CASSQDRQAYGYTF. V gene TRBV4-2 combines with J gene TRBJ1-2, with D possibly TRBD1 on 6 matching bases. Trimming took 0 bases from V and 4 from J, leaving 9 bases between them. CDR3 length equals 14 residues. Germline CDR1 reads LGHNA; CDR2 reads YNFKEQ.

This chain connects TRBV6-6 to TRBJ1-1, with TRBD1 matching 9 bases. Per the germline V gene, CDR1 is MNHNY and CDR2 is SVGAGI (reference sequence). The ends lost 7 bases at V and 2 bases at J; junction bases unmatched: 5. CDR3 size: 14 residues. CDR3 region: CASTLQGANTEAFF. The CDR3 nucleotides are TGTGCCAGCACTTTACAGGGGGCAAACACTGAAGCTTTCTTT.

This rearrangement joins TRBV5-1 to TRBJ2-4; D possibly corresponds to TRBD1 (6 bases). V was cut by 0 bases and J by 6 bases, with 16 bases left in between. Germline CDR1 is SGHRS and CDR2 is YFSETQ. The CDR3 totals 16 residues. CDR3 nucleotides: TGCGCCAGCAGCTTGGGTTGGGGGCAGGACGGAAACATTCAGTACTTC. This gives the protein CASSLGWGQDGNIQYF. The full variable domain, its missing parts supplied by reference TRBV5-1 and TRBJ2-4, is KAGVTQTPRYLIKTRGQQVTLSCSPISGHRSVSWYQQTPGQGLQFLFEYFSETQRNKGNFPGRFSGRQFSNSRSEMNVSTLELGDSALYLCASSLGWGQDGNIQYFGAGTRLSVL.

V usage is TRBV28 and J usage is TRBJ1-2, with TRBD1 identical over 8 bases. CDR1 and CDR2 (germline): MDHEN, SYDVKM. The CDR3 sequence is 14 residues long. V trimming: 1 base; J trimming: 8 bases; junction bases outside the gene matches: 6. The chain's CDR3 is CASSLYRGIQGYTF. The CDR3 nucleotides read TGTGCCAGCAGTTTATACAGGGGGATACAAGGCTACACCTTC.

Only a few counts were recorded for this clone. The chain combines TRBV4-2 with TRBJ2-6; D is ambiguous. V lost 0 bases to trimming and J lost 0 bases, with 6 bases between them. Germline assignment: CDR1 LGHNA and CDR2 YNFKEQ. This CDR3 region has 16 residues. CDR3 in amino acids: CASSQDLSSGANVLTF. Written as DNA, the CDR3 is TGTGCCAGCAGCCAAGATCTAAGCTCTGGGGCCAACGTCCTGACTTTC.

The chain uses TRBV6-5 and TRBJ1-1; D may be TRBD1 (5 bases). Germline V gene data show CDR1 as MNHEY and CDR2 as SVGAGI. Trimming shortened V by 2 bases and J by 0 bases, and 7 bases separated the two germline ends. The CDR3 length is 14 residues. The CDR3 DNA sequence: TGTGCCAGCAGTTACAGCAGGGTGAACACTGAAGCTTTCTTT. Translating it yields CASSYSRVNTEAFF.

The chain uses TRBV21-1 and TRBJ1-2; whether TRBD1, the table's D call, matches the DNA was not checked. TRBV21-1 is a known pseudogene. The CDR3 sequence is 17 residues long. The CDR3 DNA sequence: TGTGCCAGCAGCCAAGAGATTCGACAGGGGTGGGCCTATGGCTACACCTTC. It yields the protein CASSQEIRQGWAYGYTF.

This clone was recorded only once. V is TRBV6-1 and J is TRBJ1-1, with D unresolved. The CDR3 sequence is 12 residues long. Trimming stripped 2 bases from V and 7 bases from J, with 8 bases between. Germline CDR1 reads MNHNS; CDR2 reads SASEGT. The CDR3 sequence: CASSEIPLEAFF. The DNA for the CDR3 is TGTGCCAGCAGTGAAATCCCACTTGAAGCTTTCTTT.

The V and J genes are TRBV12-3 or TRBV12-4 and TRBJ2-3; TRBD1 aligns across 7 bases. This CDR3 contains 13 residues. V trimming: 6 bases; J trimming: 5 bases; junction bases outside the gene matches: 5. The CDR3 DNA reads as TGTGCCAGCAGCACAGGGGTTGGAGATACGCAGTATTTT. Translating it yields CASSTGVGDTQYF.

The J gene is TRBJ2-1, the V gene TRBV25-1, with 7 bases that match TRBD1. The CDR3 length is 15 residues. CDR1 MGHDK and CDR2 SYGVNS come from the germline V gene. V dropped 4 bases and J dropped 6; count of bases not matched to a gene: 9. CDR3 DNA: TGTGCCAGCAGTGGACAGGGAACAGGACGCAATGAGCAGTTCTTC. Translation gives CASSGQGTGRNEQFF.

The chain couples TRBV25-1 to TRBJ1-5, with 7 positions matching TRBD1. This CDR3 has 17 residues. Germline CDR1 reads MGHDK; CDR2 reads SYGVNS. Losses at the gene ends were 5 bases for V and 4 bases for J; bases not matched to a gene: 14. The CDR3 is CASSNARGQISNQPQHF. CDR3 DNA sequence: TGTGCCAGCAGTAACGCCCGGGGACAGATATCGAATCAGCCCCAGCATTTT.

The gene calls are TRBV10-1 and TRBJ2-7; TRBD2 matches 8 bases. This CDR3 is 14 amino acids long. Germline CDR1 reads WNHNN; CDR2 reads SYGVQD (reference sequence). J was trimmed by 5 bases and V by 2 bases; bases with no gene match: 5. CDR3 region: CASSETGGTDEQYF. DNA for the CDR3: TGCGCCAGCAGTGAGACGGGGGGGACCGACGAGCAGTACTTC.

In its sample, this clone was seen once. The chain couples TRBV6-5 to TRBJ2-7; D remains unclear. Per germline, CDR1 MNHEY and CDR2 SVGAGI. Trimming took off 6 bases at V and 1 base at J, with 13 bases between the two ends. The length of the CDR3 is 14 residues. The CDR3 bases are TGTGCCAGCAGGCCTAGGTCGACTTCCTACGAGCAGTACTTC. Its protein product is CASRPRSTSYEQYF.

The V and J genes are TRBV5-4 and TRBJ1-6; D is possibly TRBD1 (6 bases). CDR3 size: 15 residues. V lost 0 bases and J 7 bases, leaving 11 bases between the germline ends. Per the germline V gene, CDR1 is SGHNT and CDR2 is YYREEE (reference sequence). CDR3 in DNA: TGTGCCAGCAGCTTGGCACAGGGTTGGAATTCACCCCTCCACTTT. It yields the protein CASSLAQGWNSPLHF.

This clone was seen more than once but under ten times. The gene calls are TRBV2 and TRBJ2-2, with TRBD2 as a possible D gene (5 bases). Deletions cut 1 base from V and 7 bases from J, with 13 bases between. This CDR3 region has 15 residues. In germline, CDR1 is SNHLY, CDR2 FYNNEI. The CDR3 is CASSEVIGRDGELFF. CDR3 nucleotides: TGTGCCAGCAGTGAAGTGATCGGACGGGACGGGGAGCTGTTTTTT.

V and J are TRBV4-1 and TRBJ2-3, with D unresolved. This CDR3 spans 14 amino acids. V was cut by 0 bases and J by 1 base, with 5 bases left in between. Germline V gives CDR1 MGHRA, CDR2 YSYEKL. CDR3 region: CASSQDPGTDTQYF. The CDR3 DNA sequence: TGCGCCAGCAGCCAAGATCCTGGCACAGATACGCAGTATTTT.